Presented here are 12 T cell receptor beta chains from one specimen sequenced in a study of cytomegalovirus exposure and HLA in healthy donors. PCR was performed using 60 Vbeta and 13 Jbeta primers. Assay used: immunoSEQ multiplex PCR; TCRdb lists only in-frame clones, some missing. The sample lists roughly 83,000 clones, more than 70% seen once, with 4.2% in the top ten. What was sequenced was PBMCs. These receptors were obtained from a man in his sixties in good health and CMV-seronegative.

J is TRBJ2-6 and V is TRBV19; TRBD2 matches at 11 bases. The CDR3 covers 18 residues. Germline CDR1 reads LNHDA; CDR2 reads SQIVND (reference sequence). The ends lost 3 bases at V and 0 bases at J; junction bases unmatched: 4. The DNA of the CDR3 is TGTGCCAGTAGTATCCCACTAGCGGGAGTCTCTGGGGCCAACGTCCTGACTTTC. Encoded protein: CASSIPLAGVSGANVLTF.

The chain employs TRBV19 and TRBJ1-2, with 7 bases matching TRBD1. CDR1 is LNHDA and CDR2 is SQIVND in the germline V gene (reference sequence). V lost 3 bases, J lost 4 bases, and 11 bases stayed unmatched. This CDR3 region has 16 residues. The CDR3 DNA is TGTGCCAGTAGTATGGGGACAGTTTCTATGGTCTATGGCTACACCTTC. Its protein product is CASSMGTVSMVYGYTF.

V usage is TRBV7-3 and J usage is TRBJ2-3; 14 bases align to TRBD2. This CDR3 spans 18 amino acids. Germline trimming cut 5 bases from V and 0 bases from J; bases unmatched to any gene: 7. Germline-derived CDR1 and CDR2 are SGHTA and FQGTGA. CDR3 in amino acids: CASSDGTSGGRSTDTQYF. The CDR3 nucleotides read TGTGCCAGCAGCGACGGGACTAGCGGGGGTAGAAGCACAGATACGCAGTATTTT.

The rearrangement links TRBV11-2 to TRBJ2-1; 12 nucleotides match TRBD2. After removal of 5 bases from V and 7 bases from J, the junction contained 6 bases not matched to a gene. CDR1 SGHAT and CDR2 FQNNGV come from the germline V gene. The CDR3 has 15 residues. The chain's CDR3 is CASSERLAGVNEQFF. The DNA of the CDR3 is TGTGCCAGCAGCGAAAGACTAGCGGGGGTTAATGAGCAGTTCTTC. Full variable domain (outside the CDR3, taken from reference TRBV11-2 and TRBJ2-1): EAGVAQSPRYKIIEKRQSVAFWCNPISGHATLYWYQQILGQGPKLLIQFQNNGVVDDSQLPKDRFSAERLKGVDSTLKIQPAKLEDSAVYLCASSERLAGVNEQFFGPGTRLTVL.

The CDR3 DNA sequence: TGTGCCAGCAGGCGGACAGGGGGTGGCACTGAAGCTTTCTTT. Its translation: CASRRTGGGTEAFF. This sequence joins TRBV13 and TRBJ1-1; 10 bases match TRBD1. Looked up from germline, CDR1 is PRHDT and CDR2 is FYEKMQ (reference sequence). Unmatched junction bases numbered 5, after V lost 6 bases and J lost 4 bases. The CDR3 spans 14 residues.

The V call is TRBV10-1, the J call TRBJ2-1, with TRBD2 identical over 9 bases. This CDR3 has 14 amino acids. Per the germline V gene, CDR1 is WNHNN and CDR2 is SYGVQD (reference sequence). J lost 6 bases, V lost 3 bases, and 3 bases had no gene match. This CDR3 reads CASSDGGGANEQFF. The CDR3 DNA reads TGCGCCAGCAGTGACGGCGGGGGGGCCAATGAGCAGTTCTTC.

This clone is a singleton in its sample. This chain links TRBV6-5 with TRBJ2-7; D possibly corresponds to TRBD1 (5 bases). Germline assignment: CDR1 MNHEY and CDR2 SVGAGI. The CDR3 spans 12 residues. V shed 5 bases and J shed 7 bases, with 12 bases lying between them. The CDR3 region is CASSIKGYEQYF. The CDR3 DNA reads as TGTGCCAGCAGTATCAAGGGGTATGAGCAGTACTTC.

The chain has TRBV10-3 and TRBJ2-3, with TRBD2 matching 7 bases. V lost 3 bases, J lost 4 bases, and 7 bases stayed unmatched. The CDR3 is 15 amino acids. CDR1 is ENHRY and CDR2 is SYGVKD in the germline V gene. CDR3 residues: CAISDLAGVPDTQYF. The CDR3 DNA reads TGTGCCATCAGTGACCTGGCGGGGGTCCCAGATACGCAGTATTTT.

This clone was picked up a small number of times. This chain uses TRBV4-1 with TRBJ1-5; the D is unclear. CDR3 size: 15 residues. CDR1 is MGHRA, CDR2 YSYEKL, per germline. V was trimmed by 1 base and J by 9 bases, leaving 16 bases between them. The CDR3 sequence: CASSQAPQAPGPQHF. In DNA form, the CDR3 reads TGCGCCAGCAGCCAAGCACCTCAGGCTCCCGGGCCCCAGCATTTT.

The chain has TRBV5-5 and TRBJ2-5, with 8 bases aligning to TRBD2. J was trimmed by 4 bases and V by 5 bases; bases with no gene match: 13. The germline gives CDR1 SGHKS, CDR2 YYEKEE (reference sequence). The CDR3 consists of 16 residues. The CDR3, as DNA: TGTGCCAGCAGAAGAACCGGGACTAGGGAGGGAGAGACCCAGTACTTC. This gives the protein CASRRTGTREGETQYF.

The chain is built from TRBV5-1 and TRBJ2-6, with D maybe TRBD1 (5 bases). There are 16 residues in the CDR3. CDR1 is SGHRS and CDR2 is YFSETQ in the germline V gene. The germline V and J ends were trimmed by 0 bases and 4 bases, with 11 bases remaining between them. Here the CDR3 reads CASSLEGRAGANVLTF. As DNA, the CDR3 is TGCGCCAGCAGCTTGGAAGGCAGGGCCGGGGCCAACGTCCTGACTTTC.

The gene calls are TRBV5-4 and TRBJ2-3; 9 nucleotides match TRBD1. Trimming cost V 3 bases and J 1 base; bases outside gene matches: 12. CDR1 and CDR2 (germline): SGHNT, YYREEE (reference sequence). CDR3 length: 18 residues. CDR3 sequence reads: CASSSYRDRVGGTDTQYF. CDR3 DNA sequence: TGTGCCAGCAGCTCTTACCGGGACAGGGTAGGGGGCACAGATACGCAGTATTTT.